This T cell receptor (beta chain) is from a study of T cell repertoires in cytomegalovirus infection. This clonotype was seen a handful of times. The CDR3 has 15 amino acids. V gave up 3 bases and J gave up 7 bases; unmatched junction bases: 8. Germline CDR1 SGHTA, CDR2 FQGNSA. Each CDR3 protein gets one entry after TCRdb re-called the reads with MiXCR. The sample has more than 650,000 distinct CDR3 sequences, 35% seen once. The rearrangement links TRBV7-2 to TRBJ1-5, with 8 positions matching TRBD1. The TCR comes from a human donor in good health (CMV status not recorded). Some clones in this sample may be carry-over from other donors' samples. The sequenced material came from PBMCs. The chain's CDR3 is CASSLPGTGEQPQHF. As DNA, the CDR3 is TGTGCCAGCAGCTTGCCCGGGACAGGTGAACAGCCCCAGCATTTT.